The TCR beta chain under discussion was sequenced for a study of blood T cell repertoires in COVID-19. About the study: The origin of the acute and convalescent COVID-19 samples was the United States, Italy and Spain. T cells, B-cell-depleted T cells, or PBMCs supplied cDNA or gDNA.

Germline V CDR1 and CDR2: KGHDR, SFDVKD. Deletions cut 4 bases from V and 6 bases from J, with 14 bases between. The CDR3 is 15 amino acids. Per the original methods: Nucleated cell number was recorded as an estimate derived from reference gene primer amplification. Produced via immunoSEQ multiplex PCR; TCRdb's table is partial and in-frame only. V, J and clone size reflect that table, while D and trimming were determined from the DNA. The sample records around 230,000 clones, about 80% being singletons. This chain joins TRBV24-1 and TRBJ2-2, with D unresolved. This TCR derives from a woman aged 40 to 50 with active or convalescent COVID-19. The material sequenced was peripheral blood. The CDR3 nucleotides are TGTGCCACCAGTGACTCGCGCGAATCTTCCGGGGAGCTGTTTTTT. Translating it yields CATSDSRESSGELFF.